A single T cell receptor (beta chain) is shown here with its context. Its antigen is not known. The CDR3 is 14 amino acids. The trim removed 0 bases at V and 7 bases at J, leaving 6 bases unmatched. Germline V lookup: CDR1 LGHNA, CDR2 YSLEER. The source of the sample is a study of cytomegalovirus exposure and HLA in healthy donors. Points from the study as a whole: The records held CMV serostatus as the only immune exposure information.

Researchers ran the PCR with 60 Vbeta and 13 Jbeta primers. Profiled with immunoSEQ multiplex PCR; TCRdb holds only in-frame clones, not every one. The sample yields more than 150,000 clones, about 82% seen once. The sequence was collected from a woman in her forties or fifties in good health and CMV-seropositive. The source material was PBMCs. This chain connects TRBV4-3 to TRBJ2-7; 7 bases align to TRBD1. The CDR3 DNA follows: TGCGCCAGCAGCCAAGATGAGGACAGGTCGGAGCAGTACTTC. Translating gives CASSQDEDRSEQYF.